This T cell receptor beta chain originates from a study of T cell responses to AZD1222 COVID-19 vaccine. Study results and limitations: Donors were mostly white British, more females; clonal diversity possibly underestimated. Unmutated variant regions are reportedly the target of nearly half of TCRs that are spike-specific.

Regarding this clone: Antigen specificity is unknown.

Repertoires were generated with immunoSEQ multiplex PCR, while TCRdb's copy carries only in-frame clones and drops some. The data contain 150,000 or so clones, roughly 90% of them seen just once; the ten biggest clones take up about 1.3%. Trimming took off 6 bases at V and 2 bases at J, with 2 bases between the two ends. This CDR3 is built from 11 residues. CDR1 and CDR2 from the germline V gene are LNHNV and YYDKDF (reference sequence). The source was peripheral blood, collected on day 0 of AZD1222 vaccination. This clonotype originated in an adult in good health. This chain connects TRBV15 to TRBJ1-3; D is unclear. This chain's CDR3 is CATSAGNTIYF. Written as DNA, the CDR3 is TGTGCCACCAGTGCTGGAAACACCATATATTTT.